The T cell receptor beta chain under discussion was sequenced for a study of cytomegalovirus exposure and HLA in healthy donors. Study-level findings and limits: Segments of the TCR beta V type were, in most cases, productive about 90% or about 30% of the time in an earlier analysis. A later analysis reportedly found that, within productive TCRs, an Asian-associated ancestry cluster had fewer N-insertions than the mean observed across the roughly 630 donors.

Sampled while nominally healthy, donors likely had unrecorded immune exposures. Concerning this clone itself: Its antigen is still unknown.

This CDR3 is 16 amino acids long. V dropped 1 base and J dropped 3; count of bases not matched to a gene: 5. Germline V gene data show CDR1 as MNHNS and CDR2 as SASEGT. PCR amplification relied on 60 Vbeta primers (plus 13 Jbeta primers). The repertoire was sequenced with immunoSEQ multiplex PCR; TCRdb's copy has only in-frame clones and lacks some. The table includes 100,000 to 120,000 clones, around 82% detected once. Sequenced input: PBMCs. J is TRBJ1-1 and V is TRBV6-1; 10 positions agree with TRBD1. This clonotype originated in a woman aged 25 to 39 in good health and CMV-seropositive. The CDR3 spells CASSEGQGAWYTEAFF. The DNA for the CDR3 is TGTGCCAGCAGTGAAGGACAGGGGGCTTGGTACACTGAAGCTTTCTTT.